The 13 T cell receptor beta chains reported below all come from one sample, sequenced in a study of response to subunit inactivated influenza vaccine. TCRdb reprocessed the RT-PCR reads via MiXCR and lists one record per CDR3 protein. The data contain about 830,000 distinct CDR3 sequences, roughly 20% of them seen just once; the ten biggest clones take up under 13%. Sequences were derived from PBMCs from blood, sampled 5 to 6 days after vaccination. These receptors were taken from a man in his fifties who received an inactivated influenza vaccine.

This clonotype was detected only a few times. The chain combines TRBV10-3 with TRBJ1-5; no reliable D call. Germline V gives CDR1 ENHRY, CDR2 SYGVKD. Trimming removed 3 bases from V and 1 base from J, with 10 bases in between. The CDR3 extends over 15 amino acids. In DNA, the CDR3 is TGTGCCATCAGTGAAGTGGAAGGAAGCAATCAGCCCCAGCATTTT. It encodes CAISEVEGSNQPQHF.

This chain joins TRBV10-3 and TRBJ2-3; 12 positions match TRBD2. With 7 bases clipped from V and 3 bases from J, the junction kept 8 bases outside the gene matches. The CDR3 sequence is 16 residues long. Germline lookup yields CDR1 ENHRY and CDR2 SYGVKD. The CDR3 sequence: CAIKAASGRGTDTQYF. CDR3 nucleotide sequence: TGTGCCATCAAAGCGGCTAGCGGGAGGGGGACAGATACGCAGTATTTT.

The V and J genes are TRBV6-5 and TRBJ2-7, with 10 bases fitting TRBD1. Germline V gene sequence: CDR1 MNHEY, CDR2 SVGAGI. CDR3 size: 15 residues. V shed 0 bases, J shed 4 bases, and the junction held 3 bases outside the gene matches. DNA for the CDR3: TGTGCCAGCAGTTACTCGGGACAGGGGTGGTACGAGCAGTACTTC. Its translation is CASSYSGQGWYEQYF.

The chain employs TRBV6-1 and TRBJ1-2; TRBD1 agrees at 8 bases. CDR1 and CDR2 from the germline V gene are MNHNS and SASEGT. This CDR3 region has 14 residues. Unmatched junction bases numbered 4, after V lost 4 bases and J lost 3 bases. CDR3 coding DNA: TGTGCCAGCAGTGCCGACAGGGGCCACTATGGCTACACCTTC. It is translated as CASSADRGHYGYTF.

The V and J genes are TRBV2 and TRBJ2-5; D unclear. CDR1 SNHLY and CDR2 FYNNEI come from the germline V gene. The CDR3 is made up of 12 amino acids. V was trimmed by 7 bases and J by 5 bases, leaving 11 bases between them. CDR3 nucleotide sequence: TGTGCCAGCAACCCGCTCGTGGAGACCCAGTACTTC. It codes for CASNPLVETQYF.

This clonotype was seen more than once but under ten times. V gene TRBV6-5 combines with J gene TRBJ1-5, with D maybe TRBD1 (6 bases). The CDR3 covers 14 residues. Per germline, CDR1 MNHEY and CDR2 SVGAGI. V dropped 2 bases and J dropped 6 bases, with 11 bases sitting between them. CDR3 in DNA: TGTGCCAGCAGTTACGCGGGGGCCACTCAGCCCCAGCATTTT. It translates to CASSYAGATQPQHF.

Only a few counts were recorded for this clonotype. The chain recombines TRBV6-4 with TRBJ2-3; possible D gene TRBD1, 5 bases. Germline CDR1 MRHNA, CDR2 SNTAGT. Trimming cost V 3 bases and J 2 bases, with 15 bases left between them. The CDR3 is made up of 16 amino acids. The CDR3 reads CASSEGVAGLTDTQYF. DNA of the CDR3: TGTGCCAGCAGTGAAGGTGTGGCAGGGCTCACAGATACGCAGTATTTT.

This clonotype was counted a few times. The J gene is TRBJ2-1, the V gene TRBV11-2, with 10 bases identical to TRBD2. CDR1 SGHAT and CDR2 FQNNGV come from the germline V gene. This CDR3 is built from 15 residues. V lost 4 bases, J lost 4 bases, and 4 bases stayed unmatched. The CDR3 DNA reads TGTGCCAGCAGCTCCAGCGGGAGGGGATACAATGAGCAGTTCTTC. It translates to CASSSSGRGYNEQFF.

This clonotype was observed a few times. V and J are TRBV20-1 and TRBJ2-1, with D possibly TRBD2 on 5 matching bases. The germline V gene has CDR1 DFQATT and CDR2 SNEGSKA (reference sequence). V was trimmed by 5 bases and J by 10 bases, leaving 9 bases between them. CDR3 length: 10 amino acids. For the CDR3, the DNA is TGCAGTGCTGGGAGTGGGGAGCAGTTCTTC. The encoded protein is CSAGSGEQFF.

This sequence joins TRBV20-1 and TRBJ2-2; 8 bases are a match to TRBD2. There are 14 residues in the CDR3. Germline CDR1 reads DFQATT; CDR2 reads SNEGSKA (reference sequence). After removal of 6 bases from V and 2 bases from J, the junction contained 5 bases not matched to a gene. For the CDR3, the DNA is TGCAGTGCGCGGAGCGGGGGAAACACCGGGGAGCTGTTTTTT. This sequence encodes CSARSGGNTGELFF.

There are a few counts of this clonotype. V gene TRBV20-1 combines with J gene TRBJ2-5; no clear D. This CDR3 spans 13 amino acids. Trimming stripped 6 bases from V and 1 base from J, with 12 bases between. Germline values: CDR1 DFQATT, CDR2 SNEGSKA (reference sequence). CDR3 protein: CSAELGSQETQYF. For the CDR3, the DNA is TGCAGTGCCGAACTGGGTTCCCAAGAGACCCAGTACTTC.

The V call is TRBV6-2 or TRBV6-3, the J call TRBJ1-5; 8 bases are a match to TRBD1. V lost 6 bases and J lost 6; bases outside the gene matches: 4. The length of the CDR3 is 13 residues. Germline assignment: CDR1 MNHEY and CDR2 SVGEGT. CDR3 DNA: TGTGCCAGCAGGCTGACAGGGGTTCAGCCCCAGCATTTT. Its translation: CASRLTGVQPQHF.

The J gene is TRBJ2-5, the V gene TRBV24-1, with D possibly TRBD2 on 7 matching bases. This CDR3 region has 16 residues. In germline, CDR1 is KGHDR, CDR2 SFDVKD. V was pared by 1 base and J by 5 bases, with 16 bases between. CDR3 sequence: CATSDLSQGRVETQYF. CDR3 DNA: TGTGCCACCAGTGATTTAAGCCAGGGGAGGGTGGAGACCCAGTACTTC.